Listed below are T cell receptor beta chains from one sample, sequenced in a study of shared clonotypes between healthy human individuals. Measured with immunoSEQ multiplex PCR; TCRdb has only the in-frame clones, and not every one. The sample shows about 1 million clones, approximately 72% of them seen only once. The sample consisted of memory CD4+ T cells sorted from blood. Source of these receptors: a man between 18 and 35 years old in good health. Each CDR3 is given with its conserved first and last residue. D genes are given only for firm matches. Clone size is stated in some rows and not others, as once, few, many or a class when expanded.

.	TRBV19	TRBJ2-7	TRBD1	CASSFSGQSYEQYF	TGTGCCAGTAGTTTTTCGGGACAGTCCTACGAGCAGTACTTC
.	TRBV27	TRBJ1-3	.	CASSSEDKGRNTIYF	TGTGCCAGCAGTTCCGAAGATAAGGGGCGGAACACCATATATTTT
.	TRBV5-6	TRBJ2-7	.	CASSLVLRGGTYEQYF	TGTGCCAGCAGCTTGGTTTTACGGGGCGGGACCTACGAGCAGTACTTC
.	TRBV10-3	TRBJ2-2	TRBD1	CAISAGDSANTGELFF	TGTGCCATCAGTGCTGGGGACAGCGCGAACACCGGGGAGCTGTTTTTT
.	TRBV11-2	TRBJ1-1	.	CASSLAGARGTEAFF	TGTGCCAGCAGCTTAGCCGGGGCTAGGGGAACTGAAGCTTTCTTT
.	TRBV10-2	TRBJ2-2	.	CASRRDRSNTGELFF	TGCGCCAGCAGGAGGGACCGATCGAACACCGGGGAGCTGTTTTTT
.	TRBV7-2	TRBJ2-1	.	CASSLESSHTYNEQFF	TGTGCCAGCAGCTTAGAGTCATCCCACACTTACAATGAGCAGTTCTTC
.	TRBV28	TRBJ1-3	.	CASSPGGARASGNTIYF	TGTGCCAGCAGTCCAGGAGGTGCCAGGGCCTCTGGAAACACCATATATTTT
.	TRBV5-5	TRBJ1-4	.	CASSLTGPNEKLFF	TGTGCCAGCAGCTTGACAGGGCCTAATGAAAAACTGTTTTTT
once	TRBV4-2	TRBJ1-3	.	CASSQEISGNTIYF	TGTGCCAGCAGCCAAGAAATCTCTGGAAACACCATATATTTT
.	TRBV19	TRBJ2-3	TRBD1	CASSPRQGSTDTQYF	TGTGCCAGTAGTCCCCGACAGGGCAGCACAGATACGCAGTATTTT
few	TRBV19	TRBJ1-4	.	CASSYGQSNEKLFF	TGTGCCAGTAGCTATGGACAATCAAATGAAAAACTGTTTTTT
.	TRBV30	TRBJ1-2	.	CAWNGGGGNYGYTF	TGTGCCTGGAATGGTGGAGGGGGGAACTATGGCTACACCTTC
few	TRBV28	TRBJ2-3	TRBD1	CASSSPGTGDRTDTQYF	TGTGCCAGCAGTTCCCCCGGGACAGGGGACCGCACAGATACGCAGTATTTT
.	TRBV9	TRBJ2-7	.	CASSVQVSTHEQYF	TGTGCCAGCAGCGTACAAGTTTCAACCCACGAGCAGTACTTC
.	TRBV30	TRBJ1-2	.	CAWSVKPTVYGYTF	TGTGCCTGGAGTGTAAAGCCGACGGTCTATGGCTACACCTTC
.	TRBV9	TRBJ1-5	.	CASSPGLGKAQPQHF	TGTGCCAGCAGCCCGGGGTTAGGGAAGGCTCAGCCCCAGCATTTT
.	TRBV28	TRBJ1-2	.	CASSLSVGGSRYGYTF	TGTGCCAGCAGTTTATCTGTCGGGGGCTCCCGCTATGGCTACACCTTC
.	TRBV2	TRBJ2-3	TRBD2	CASSLADTDTQYF	TGTGCCAGCAGTCTAGCGGACACAGATACGCAGTATTTT
many	TRBV30	TRBJ2-7	TRBD2	CAWGTSGRAPGQYF	TGTGCCTGGGGGACTAGCGGGAGGGCCCCCGGGCAGTACTTC
.	TRBV5-1	TRBJ1-6	.	CASSLPGQMAPLHF	TGCGCCAGCAGCTTACCGGGACAAATGGCACCCCTCCACTTT
.	TRBV5-4	TRBJ2-5	.	CASGREAAPQETQYF	TGTGCCAGCGGCAGAGAGGCAGCCCCCCAAGAGACCCAGTACTTC
.	TRBV7-6	TRBJ1-2	TRBD1	CASSSGQGDSYGYTF	TGTGCCAGCAGCTCCGGACAGGGGGACTCTTATGGCTACACCTTC
.	TRBV18	TRBJ2-3	TRBD2	CASSPPLAGGKDTQYF	TGTGCCAGCTCACCACCCCTAGCGGGAGGTAAAGATACGCAGTATTTT
.	TRBV9	TRBJ2-7	.	CASSLSGGFGTYEQYF	TGTGCCAGCAGCCTTTCAGGGGGGTTCGGCACCTACGAGCAGTACTTC
.	TRBV6-6	TRBJ1-4	.	CASSYYQGNEKLFF	TGTGCCAGCAGTTACTACCAGGGTAATGAAAAACTGTTTTTT
.	TRBV28	TRBJ1-1	.	CASSRQIYTEAFF	TGTGCCAGCAGTAGACAGATCTACACTGAAGCTTTCTTT
once	TRBV5-1	TRBJ1-3	.	CASSGAVAGNTIYF	TGCGCCAGCAGCGGAGCGGTGGCTGGAAACACCATATATTTT
.	TRBV5-4	TRBJ1-2	.	CASSFGSGAGGYTF	TGTGCCAGCAGCTTCGGATCGGGGGCCGGGGGCTACACCTTC
.	TRBV18	TRBJ2-7	.	CASSLTLESSYEQYF	TGTGCCAGCTCCCTCACGCTGGAGAGCTCCTACGAGCAGTACTTC
.	TRBV7-9	TRBJ1-3	.	CASSENWGNTIYF	TGTGCCAGCAGCGAAAACTGGGGAAACACCATATATTTT
.	TRBV2	TRBJ2-3	TRBD1	CASRVDRGLGDTQYF	TGTGCCAGCAGAGTCGACAGGGGGCTGGGGGATACGCAGTATTTT
.	TRBV30	TRBJ2-7	.	CAWSGVGYEQYF	TGTGCCTGGAGTGGGGTGGGATACGAGCAGTACTTC
.	TRBV6-5	TRBJ1-1	.	CPGGVVKSNTEAFF	TGTCCCGGGGGGGTAGTTAAAAGTAACACTGAAGCTTTCTTT
few	TRBV29-1	TRBJ2-5	.	CSVEQGPGETQYF	TGCAGCGTTGAACAGGGTCCTGGAGAGACCCAGTACTTC
.	TRBV30	TRBJ2-3	TRBD2	CAWSDSLQAGSTDTQYF	TGTGCCTGGAGTGACTCCCTCCAAGCGGGAAGCACAGATACGCAGTATTTT
.	TRBV10-3	TRBJ2-1	TRBD1	CAISETGDNEQFF	TGTGCCATCAGTGAAACAGGGGACAATGAACAGTTCTTC
few	TRBV18	TRBJ1-5	.	CASRGLNQPQHF	TGTGCCAGCCGGGGGCTCAATCAGCCCCAGCATTTT
.	TRBV7-2	TRBJ2-1	.	CASSLASSVVQFF	TGTGCCAGCAGCTTAGCCTCATCCGTGGTGCAGTTCTTC
few	TRBV28	TRBJ1-2	.	CASTETRVGGYTF	TGTGCCAGCACCGAGACGAGGGTCGGTGGCTACACCTTC
few	TRBV28	TRBJ1-2	.	CASSRTGIYGYTF	TGTGCCAGCAGCCGAACAGGGATCTATGGCTACACCTTC
once	TRBV7-2	TRBJ1-2	.	CASSSPSAGKDYGYTF	TGTGCCAGCAGCTCCCCTTCCGCAGGGAAAGACTATGGCTACACCTTC
.	TRBV5-4	TRBJ2-7	TRBD2	CASSQTGTSSYEQYF	TGTGCCAGCAGCCAAACCGGGACTAGCTCCTACGAGCAGTACTTC
.	TRBV15	TRBJ2-3	.	CATSRAPDYTDTQYF	TGTGCCACCAGCAGAGCTCCAGACTATACAGATACGCAGTATTTT
few	TRBV28	TRBJ1-5	.	CASRPLYGQPQHF	TGTGCCAGCCGTCCCCTATACGGGCAGCCCCAGCATTTT
few	TRBV11-2	TRBJ1-1	.	CASSLTGRTEAFF	TGTGCCAGCAGCTTAACGGGTCGGACTGAAGCTTTCTTT
.	TRBV18	TRBJ2-2	TRBD1	CASSPPGQGANTGELFF	TGTGCCAGCTCACCACCGGGACAGGGGGCGAACACCGGGGAGCTGTTTTTT
.	TRBV5-1	TRBJ2-1	TRBD1	CASSLDRGVGNEQFF	TGCGCCAGCAGCTTAGACAGGGGGGTCGGTAATGAGCAGTTCTTC
many	TRBV28	TRBJ2-5	.	CASSTGGDVETQYF	TGTGCCAGCAGTACGGGTGGGGACGTAGAGACCCAGTACTTC
.	TRBV21-1	TRBJ1-6	.	CASSSRVRPRRSYNSPLHF	TGTGCCAGCAGCAGCCGAGTAAGGCCCAGGAGGTCCTATAATTCACCCCTCCACTTT
.	TRBV6-6	TRBJ1-5	.	CASSPGQLNQPQHF	TGTGCCAGCAGTCCGGGCCAGCTCAATCAGCCCCAGCATTTT
.	TRBV19	TRBJ1-1	.	CASSIGRGGGNTEAFF	TGTGCCAGTAGTATAGGCAGGGGAGGAGGGAACACTGAAGCTTTCTTT
few	TRBV7-2	TRBJ2-1	TRBD2	CASSMSGEPHNEQFF	TGTGCCAGCAGCATGAGCGGGGAACCCCACAATGAGCAGTTCTTC
.	TRBV9	TRBJ1-5	.	CASSVFRRWNQPQHF	TGTGCCAGCAGCGTATTTAGGCGGTGGAATCAGCCCCAGCATTTT
.	TRBV5-1	TRBJ2-1	TRBD2	CASSTTSGGLYNEQFF	TGCGCCAGCAGCACAACCAGCGGGGGCCTCTACAATGAGCAGTTCTTC
.	TRBV7-2	TRBJ2-7	.	CASSLVGAGQYF	TGTGCCAGCAGCTTAGTTGGGGCAGGGCAGTACTTC
.	TRBV6-1	TRBJ1-4	TRBD1	CATLPGTANEKLFF	TGTGCCACCCTTCCCGGGACAGCTAATGAAAAACTGTTTTTT
.	TRBV10-3	TRBJ1-1	.	CAISERGPLAEAFF	TGTGCCATCAGTGAGCGAGGGCCCTTAGCTGAAGCTTTCTTT
.	TRBV5-4	TRBJ2-6	.	CASSLGGSGANVLTF	TGTGCCAGCAGCTTGGGGGGTTCCGGGGCCAACGTCCTGACTTTC
.	TRBV28	TRBJ2-2	TRBD2	CASSSGGADTGELFF	TGTGCCAGCAGTAGCGGGGGGGCCGACACCGGGGAGCTGTTTTTT